This T cell receptor (beta chain) derives from a study of T cell responses to AZD1222 COVID-19 vaccine. This CDR3 is 13 amino acids long. V lost 0 bases and J lost 5, with 4 bases in between. Germline V gives CDR1 MNHNY, CDR2 SVGAGI (reference sequence). As for this clone: Its specificity is not known.

Repertoires were generated with immunoSEQ multiplex PCR, while TCRdb's copy carries only in-frame clones and drops some. The table records roughly 140,000 clones, 85% to 95% of them present only once. General observations from the study: The donor group comprised mostly white British people and more females; the analysis possibly underestimated clonal diversity. Of spike-specific TCRs, nearly half reportedly target regions left unmutated in variants. Baseline testing showed seropositivity in only a handful of AZD1222 recipients.

This sequence joins TRBV6-6 and TRBJ2-2; D gene unclear. The sequence was obtained from an adult in good health. The sample consisted of peripheral blood, taken on day 0 of MenACWY control vaccination. The CDR3 nucleotides read TGTGCCAGCAGTTACTCTGGGACCGGGGAGCTGTTTTTT. Its translation: CASSYSGTGELFF.